This T cell receptor beta chain was sequenced for a study of T cell responses to AZD1222 COVID-19 vaccine. Points from the study as a whole: The repertoires were collected only after the peak T cell response. The number of AZD1222 recipients seropositive at baseline was only 5 to 7. Nearly half of the spike-specific TCRs reportedly recognize variant regions that carry no mutations. Researchers report vaccine-associated CD4 TCRs spanning spike, with dominance at 160-218 and 743-854.

Concerning this clone itself: What it binds is unknown.

This CDR3 has 12 amino acids. With 5 bases removed from V and 5 bases from J, the gap between germline ends came to 9 bases. Per germline, CDR1 SGHTA and CDR2 FQGNSA. This table comes from immunoSEQ multiplex PCR, and its TCRdb copy is limited to in-frame clones, with some not included. The sample carries some 150,000 clones, roughly 88% recorded once. The clonotype comes from an adult in good health. The sample was peripheral blood, taken on day 0 of AZD1222 vaccination. The chain joins TRBV7-2 to TRBJ1-1; D gene uncertain. For the CDR3, the DNA is TGTGCCAGCAGCCCTACGTGGACTGAAGCTTTCTTT. Its translation: CASSPTWTEAFF.